This passage covers 14 T cell receptor beta chains from one sample sequenced in a study of blood T cell repertoires in COVID-19. Profiling relied on immunoSEQ multiplex PCR, and the TCRdb table lists in-frame clones only, not all of them. This table holds roughly 120,000 clones, 83% found once. The sample consisted of peripheral blood. Receptors were obtained from a woman aged 60-75 years with acute or convalescent COVID-19.

The gene calls are TRBV5-8 and TRBJ1-5; 7 bases align to TRBD1. V shed 4 bases, J shed 1 base, and the junction held 5 bases outside the gene matches. The CDR3 totals 15 residues. Germline CDR1 is SGHTS and CDR2 is YDEGEE. The DNA for the CDR3 is TGTGCCAGCAGCGCGGGACAGAAGAGCAATCAGCCCCAGCATTTT. It codes for CASSAGQKSNQPQHF.

This clone was counted only a few times. The chain carries TRBV20-1 and TRBJ2-1, with D possibly matching TRBD2 (7 bases). This CDR3 has 14 residues. Trimming took 3 bases from V and 5 from J, leaving 14 bases between them. The V gene's germline CDR1 is DFQATT and CDR2 SNEGSKA (reference sequence). The CDR3 loop reads CSASKAGDNNEQFF. The CDR3 region has the DNA TGCAGTGCTAGTAAGGCGGGGGACAACAATGAGCAGTTCTTC.

The chain recombines TRBV10-1 with TRBJ2-2; 7 positions agree with TRBD2. This CDR3 contains 16 residues. The V and J ends lost 3 bases and 1 base, in that order; junction bases with no gene match: 5. Germline V gives CDR1 WNHNN, CDR2 SYGVQD (reference sequence). Here the CDR3 reads CASSDKASGNTGELFF. The CDR3 DNA is TGCGCCAGCAGTGACAAGGCTAGCGGGAACACCGGGGAGCTGTTTTTT.

This clone has only a few counts. This chain uses TRBV6-5 with TRBJ1-5; D unresolved. V gave up 5 bases and J gave up 0 bases, with 11 bases separating them. CDR1 is MNHEY, CDR2 SVGAGI, per germline. The CDR3 is 15 residues long. DNA of the CDR3: TGTGCCAGCAGTCCTCTTTATAATAGCAATCAGCCCCAGCATTTT. It encodes CASSPLYNSNQPQHF.

This clone was detected a few times. The V call is TRBV19, the J call TRBJ1-1; 7 bases are a match to TRBD1. This CDR3 is built from 13 residues. Germline V lookup: CDR1 LNHDA, CDR2 SQIVND (reference sequence). J lost 1 base, V lost 10 bases, and 6 bases had no gene match. This chain's CDR3 is CAISTGRNTEAFF. CDR3 bases: TGTGCCATTTCGACAGGGAGGAACACTGAAGCTTTCTTT.

For the CDR3, the DNA is TGTGCCAGCAGCCAAGATCCACAGGGGTATGAAAAACTGTTTTTT. Amino acids: CASSQDPQGYEKLFF. The chain uses TRBV3-1 (or the pseudogene TRBV3-2) and TRBJ1-4; 7 bases fit TRBD1. The CDR3 has 15 residues. The J segment lost 6 bases and the V segment lost 0 bases, leaving 4 bases of the junction unmatched. CDR1 and CDR2 from the germline V gene are LGHDT and YNNKEL (reference sequence).

V usage is TRBV5-1 and J usage is TRBJ2-3; TRBD1 matches 9 bases. The V gene end was trimmed by 3 bases and the J gene end by 6 bases; junction bases not matched to a gene: 5. This CDR3 has 14 residues. CDR1 and CDR2 from the germline V gene are SGHRS and YFSETQ. CDR3 sequence reads: CASSSDRGGDTQYF. The CDR3 DNA sequence: TGCGCCAGCAGCTCGGACAGGGGTGGCGATACGCAGTATTTT. Looking up the rest from reference TRBV5-1 and TRBJ2-3 gives the full variable domain: KAGVTQTPRYLIKTRGQQVTLSCSPISGHRSVSWYQQTPGQGLQFLFEYFSETQRNKGNFPGRFSGRQFSNSRSEMNVSTLELGDSALYLCASSSDRGGDTQYFGPGTRLTVL.

V is TRBV5-1 and J is TRBJ2-7; perhaps TRBD1 as D (5 bases). The V end was cut by 3 bases, the J end by 3 bases, with 13 bases between. The CDR3 has 14 residues. Germline CDR1 is SGHRS and CDR2 is YFSETQ. The CDR3 loop is CASSSPGADYEQYF. The CDR3 DNA is TGCGCCAGCAGCTCCCCTGGGGCCGACTACGAGCAGTACTTC.

V is TRBV28 and J is TRBJ2-2; D might be TRBD2 (7 bases). Germline CDR1 MDHEN, CDR2 SYDVKM. CDR3 size: 16 residues. V lost 8 bases, J lost 5 bases, and 21 bases lay in between. The CDR3 here is CASFPGGGARTGELFF. CDR3 nucleotide sequence: TGTGCCAGCTTCCCCGGAGGGGGGGCCAGAACCGGGGAGCTGTTTTTT.

The chain employs TRBV29-1 and TRBJ2-7; maybe TRBD1 (7 bases). CDR3 length equals 14 residues. V was pared by 6 bases and J by 5 bases, with 20 bases between. CDR1 is SQVTM and CDR2 is ANQGSEA in the germline V gene. The CDR3 loop is CSVQGGPGADEQYF. As DNA, the CDR3 is TGCAGCGTCCAAGGGGGCCCGGGAGCGGACGAGCAGTACTTC.

The chain employs TRBV2 and TRBJ1-1, with a weak D call TRBD1 (5 bases). The V end lost 4 bases, the J end lost 4 bases, and 13 bases lay between the germline ends. Per germline, CDR1 SNHLY and CDR2 FYNNEI. The CDR3 is made up of 14 amino acids. In DNA form, the CDR3 reads TGTGCCAGCAGTGGGGACTCAGGTATCACTGAAGCTTTCTTT. Amino acid sequence: CASSGDSGITEAFF.

This clone has only a few counts. The chain carries TRBV5-1 and TRBJ1-5, with 9 bases lining up with TRBD1. Germline V lookup: CDR1 SGHRS, CDR2 YFSETQ. V was pared by 5 bases and J by 4 bases, with 7 bases of the junction left unmatched. The CDR3 loop spans 15 amino acids. The CDR3 DNA sequence: TGCGCCAGCAGGTCAGGGACAGGGAAAAATCAGCCCCAGCATTTT. Its translation is CASRSGTGKNQPQHF.

The chain combines TRBV19 with TRBJ2-3; 10 bases line up with TRBD2. The V and J ends lost 3 bases and 2 bases, in that order; junction bases with no gene match: 5. CDR3 length: 16 amino acids. Per the germline V gene, CDR1 is LNHDA and CDR2 is SQIVND (reference sequence). CDR3 sequence reads: CASSIYGLADTDTQYF. CDR3 nucleotide sequence: TGTGCCAGTAGTATTTATGGACTAGCGGACACAGATACGCAGTATTTT.

The chain couples TRBV6-6 to TRBJ2-1; 10 positions agree with TRBD2. The CDR3 runs to 14 residues. Trimming at V came to 10 bases and at J to 0 bases, leaving 3 bases not matched to a gene. Looked up from germline, CDR1 is MNHNY and CDR2 is SVGAGI (reference sequence). CDR3 amino acids: CATRTSGSYNEQFF. The CDR3 bases are TGTGCCACTAGGACTAGCGGCTCCTACAATGAGCAGTTCTTC.